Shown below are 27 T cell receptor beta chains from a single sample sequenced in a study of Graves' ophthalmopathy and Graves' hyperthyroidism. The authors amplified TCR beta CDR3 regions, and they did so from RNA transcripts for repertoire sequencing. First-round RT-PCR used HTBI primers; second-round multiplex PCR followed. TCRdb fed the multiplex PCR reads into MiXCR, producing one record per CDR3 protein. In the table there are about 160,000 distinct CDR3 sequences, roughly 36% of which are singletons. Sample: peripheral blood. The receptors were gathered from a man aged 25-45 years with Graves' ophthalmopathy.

CDR3 sequence (DNA): TGTGCCAGCAGTTTTTCACGCGATACGCAGTATTTT. Encoded protein: CASSFSRDTQYF. This chain joins TRBV12-3 or TRBV12-4 and TRBJ2-3; D gene unclear. V was trimmed by 3 bases and J by 6 bases, leaving 7 bases between them. The CDR3 is 12 residues long.

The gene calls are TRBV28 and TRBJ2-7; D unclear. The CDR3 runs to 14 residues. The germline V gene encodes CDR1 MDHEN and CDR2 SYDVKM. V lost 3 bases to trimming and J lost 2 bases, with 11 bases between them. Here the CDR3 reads CASSFGSSTYEQYF. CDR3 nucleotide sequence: TGTGCCAGCAGTTTTGGCAGCTCAACCTACGAGCAGTACTTC.

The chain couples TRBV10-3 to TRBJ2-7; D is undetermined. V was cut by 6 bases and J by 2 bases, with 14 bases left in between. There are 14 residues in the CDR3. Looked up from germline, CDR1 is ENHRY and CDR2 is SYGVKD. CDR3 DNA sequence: TGTGCCATCAGCCTTGACATTAAAACCTACGAGCAGTACTTC. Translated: CAISLDIKTYEQYF.

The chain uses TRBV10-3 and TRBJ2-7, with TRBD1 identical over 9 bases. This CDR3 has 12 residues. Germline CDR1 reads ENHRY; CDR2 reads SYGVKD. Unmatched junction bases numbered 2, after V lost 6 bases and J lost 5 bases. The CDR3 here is CAIRGTGHEQYF. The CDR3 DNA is TGTGCCATCAGAGGGACAGGGCACGAGCAGTACTTC.

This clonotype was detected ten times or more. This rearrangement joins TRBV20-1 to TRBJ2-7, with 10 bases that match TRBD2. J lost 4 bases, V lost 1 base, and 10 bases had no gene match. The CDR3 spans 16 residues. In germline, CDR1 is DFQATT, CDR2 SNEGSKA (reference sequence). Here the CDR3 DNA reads TGCAGTGCTAGAGCGAGGGAATCTAGCGGGAGATACGAGCAGTACTTC. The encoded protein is CSARARESSGRYEQYF.

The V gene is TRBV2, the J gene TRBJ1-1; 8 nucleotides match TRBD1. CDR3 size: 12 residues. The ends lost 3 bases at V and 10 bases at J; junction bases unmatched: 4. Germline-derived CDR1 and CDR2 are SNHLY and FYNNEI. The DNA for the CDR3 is TGTGCCAGCAGTGACGACAGGGGTGGAGCTTTCTTT. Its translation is CASSDDRGGAFF. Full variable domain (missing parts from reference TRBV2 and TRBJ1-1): EPEVTQTPSHQVTQMGQEVILRCVPISNHLYFYWYRQILGQKVEFLVSFYNNEISEKSEIFDDQFSVERPDGSNFTLKIRSTKLEDSAMYFCASSDDRGGAFFGQGTRLTVV.

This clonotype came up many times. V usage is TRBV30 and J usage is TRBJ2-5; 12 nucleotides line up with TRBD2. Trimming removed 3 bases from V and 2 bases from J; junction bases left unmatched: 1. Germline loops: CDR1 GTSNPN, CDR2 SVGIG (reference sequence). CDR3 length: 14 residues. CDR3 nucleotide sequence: TGTGCCTGGAGGACTAGCGGGGGTCAAGAGACCCAGTACTTC. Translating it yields CAWRTSGGQETQYF.

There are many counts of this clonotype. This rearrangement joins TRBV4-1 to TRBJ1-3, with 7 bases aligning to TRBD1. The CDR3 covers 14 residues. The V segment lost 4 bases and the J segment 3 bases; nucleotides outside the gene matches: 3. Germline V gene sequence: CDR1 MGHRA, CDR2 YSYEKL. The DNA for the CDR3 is TGCGCCAGCAGCCTACAGGGGTATGGAAACACCATATATTTT. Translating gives CASSLQGYGNTIYF.

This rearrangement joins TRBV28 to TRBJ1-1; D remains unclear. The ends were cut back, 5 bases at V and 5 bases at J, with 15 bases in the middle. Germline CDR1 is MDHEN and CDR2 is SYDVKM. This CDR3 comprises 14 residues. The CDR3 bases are TGTGCCAGCAGTACACACTTTCGGAGGACTGAAGCTTTCTTT. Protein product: CASSTHFRRTEAFF.

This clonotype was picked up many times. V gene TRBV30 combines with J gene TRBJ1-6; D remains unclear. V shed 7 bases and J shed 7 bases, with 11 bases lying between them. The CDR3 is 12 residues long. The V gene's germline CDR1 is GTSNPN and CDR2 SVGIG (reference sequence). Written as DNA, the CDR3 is TGTGCCTCCGGACTGGGAAATTCACCCCTCCACTTT. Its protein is CASGLGNSPLHF.

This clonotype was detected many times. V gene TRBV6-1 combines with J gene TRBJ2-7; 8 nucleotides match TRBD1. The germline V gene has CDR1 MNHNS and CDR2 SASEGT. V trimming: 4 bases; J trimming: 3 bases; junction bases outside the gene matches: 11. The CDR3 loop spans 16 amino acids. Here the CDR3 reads CASSGIRTGPSYEQYF. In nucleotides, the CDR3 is TGTGCCAGCAGTGGAATTAGGACAGGGCCGAGCTACGAGCAGTACTTC.

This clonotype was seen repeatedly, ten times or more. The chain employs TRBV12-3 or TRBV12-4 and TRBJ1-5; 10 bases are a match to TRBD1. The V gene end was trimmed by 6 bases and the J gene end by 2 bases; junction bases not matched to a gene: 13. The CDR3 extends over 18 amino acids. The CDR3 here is CASSQGTGAKGGNQPQHF. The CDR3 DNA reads TGTGCCAGCAGCCAGGGGACAGGGGCGAAGGGTGGCAATCAGCCCCAGCATTTT.

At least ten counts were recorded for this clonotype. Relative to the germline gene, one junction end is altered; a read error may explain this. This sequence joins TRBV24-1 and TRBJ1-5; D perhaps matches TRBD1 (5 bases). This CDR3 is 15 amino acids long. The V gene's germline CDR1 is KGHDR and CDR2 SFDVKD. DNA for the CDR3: TGTGCCACCAGTGACACCCGGGGGAGCAATCAGCCCCGGCATTTT. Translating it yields CATSDTRGSNQPRHF.

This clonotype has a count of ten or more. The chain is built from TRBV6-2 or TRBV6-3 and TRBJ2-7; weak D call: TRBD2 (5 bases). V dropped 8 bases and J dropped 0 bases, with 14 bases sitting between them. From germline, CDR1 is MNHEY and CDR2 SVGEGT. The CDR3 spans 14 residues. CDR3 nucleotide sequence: TGTGCCAGCCAAAGGGCGGGTAGCTCCTACGAGCAGTACTTC. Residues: CASQRAGSSYEQYF.

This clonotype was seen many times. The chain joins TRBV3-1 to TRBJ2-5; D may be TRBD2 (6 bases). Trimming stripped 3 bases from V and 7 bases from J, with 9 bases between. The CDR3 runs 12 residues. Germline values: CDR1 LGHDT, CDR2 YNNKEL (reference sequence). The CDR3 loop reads CASSQGLMTQYF. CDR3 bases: TGTGCCAGCAGCCAGGGACTTATGACCCAGTACTTC.

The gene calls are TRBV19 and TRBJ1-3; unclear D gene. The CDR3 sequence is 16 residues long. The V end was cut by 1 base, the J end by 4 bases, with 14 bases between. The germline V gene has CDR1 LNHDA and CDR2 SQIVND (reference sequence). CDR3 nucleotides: TGTGCCAGTAGTATAGTTCACAGCGACGTCGGAAACACCATATATTTT. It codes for CASSIVHSDVGNTIYF.

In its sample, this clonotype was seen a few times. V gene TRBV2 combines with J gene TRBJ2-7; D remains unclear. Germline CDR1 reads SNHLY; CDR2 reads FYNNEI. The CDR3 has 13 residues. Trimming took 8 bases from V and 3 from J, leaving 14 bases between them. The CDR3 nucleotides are TGTGCCAGCGAAAGGGCGAAGGGCTACGAGCAGTACTTC. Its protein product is CASERAKGYEQYF.

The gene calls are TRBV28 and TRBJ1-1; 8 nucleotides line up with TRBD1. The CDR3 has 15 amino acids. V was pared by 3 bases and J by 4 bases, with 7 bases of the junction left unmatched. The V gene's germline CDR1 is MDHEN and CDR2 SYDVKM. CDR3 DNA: TGTGCCAGCAGTTTCCAAACAGGGGGGGGCACTGAAGCTTTCTTT. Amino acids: CASSFQTGGGTEAFF.

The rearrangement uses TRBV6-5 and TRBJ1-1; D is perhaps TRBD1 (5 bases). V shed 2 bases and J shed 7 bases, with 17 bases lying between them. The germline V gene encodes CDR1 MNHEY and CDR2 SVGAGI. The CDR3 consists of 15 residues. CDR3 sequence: CASSYTSTDRVEAFF. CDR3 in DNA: TGTGCCAGCAGTTACACCAGCACCGACAGAGTTGAAGCTTTCTTT.

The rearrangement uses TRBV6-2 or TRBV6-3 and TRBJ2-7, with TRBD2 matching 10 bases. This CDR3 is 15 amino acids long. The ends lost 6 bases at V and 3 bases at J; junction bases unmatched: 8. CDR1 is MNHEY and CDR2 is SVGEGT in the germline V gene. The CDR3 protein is CASREPGLAYYEQYF. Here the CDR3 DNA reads TGTGCCAGCAGAGAACCGGGACTAGCGTACTACGAGCAGTACTTC.

The CDR3 DNA sequence: TGTGCCAGCAGGTCTGAGGACACTGAAGCTTTCTTT. Amino acid sequence: CASRSEDTEAFF. The chain combines TRBV6-5 with TRBJ1-1, with unresolved D. Germline V CDR1 and CDR2: MNHEY, SVGAGI. The CDR3 extends over 12 amino acids. V lost 6 bases, J lost 3 bases, and 8 bases lay in between.

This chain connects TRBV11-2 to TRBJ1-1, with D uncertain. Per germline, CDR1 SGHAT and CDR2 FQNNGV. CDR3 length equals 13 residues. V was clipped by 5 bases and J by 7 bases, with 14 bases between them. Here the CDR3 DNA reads TGTGCCAGCAGCCCTAGCGTAGGAGTTGAAGCTTTCTTT. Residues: CASSPSVGVEAFF.

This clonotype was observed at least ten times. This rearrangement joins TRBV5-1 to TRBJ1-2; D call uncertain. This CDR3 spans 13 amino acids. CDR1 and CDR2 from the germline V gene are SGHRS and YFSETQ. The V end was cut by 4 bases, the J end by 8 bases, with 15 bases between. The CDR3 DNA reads TGCGCCAGCAGCGTAGACCCGGTGCGGGGCTACACCTTC. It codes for CASSVDPVRGYTF.

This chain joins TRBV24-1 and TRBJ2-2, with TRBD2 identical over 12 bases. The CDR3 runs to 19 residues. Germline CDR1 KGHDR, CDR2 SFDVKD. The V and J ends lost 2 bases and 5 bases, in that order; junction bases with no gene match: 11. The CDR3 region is CATSDSATSSGRGTGELFF. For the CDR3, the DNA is TGTGCCACCAGTGATTCGGCCACTTCTAGCGGGAGGGGTACCGGGGAGCTGTTTTTT.

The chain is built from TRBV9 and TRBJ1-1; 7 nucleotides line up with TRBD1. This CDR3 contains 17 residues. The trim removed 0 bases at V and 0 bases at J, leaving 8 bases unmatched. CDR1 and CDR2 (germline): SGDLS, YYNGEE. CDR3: CASSVGAGGGMNTEAFF. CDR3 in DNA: TGTGCCAGCAGCGTAGGCGCAGGAGGGGGCATGAACACTGAAGCTTTCTTT.

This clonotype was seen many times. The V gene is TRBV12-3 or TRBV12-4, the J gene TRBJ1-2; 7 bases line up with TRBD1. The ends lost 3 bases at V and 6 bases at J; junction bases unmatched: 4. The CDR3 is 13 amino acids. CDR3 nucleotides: TGTGCCAGCAGTTTTTGGGACAGAGATGGCTACACCTTC. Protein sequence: CASSFWDRDGYTF.

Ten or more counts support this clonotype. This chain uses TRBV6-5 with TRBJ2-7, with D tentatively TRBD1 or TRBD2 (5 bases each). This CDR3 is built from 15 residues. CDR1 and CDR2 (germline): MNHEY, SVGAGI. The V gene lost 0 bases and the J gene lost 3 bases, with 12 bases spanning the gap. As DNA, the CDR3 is TGTGCCAGCAGTTACTCCCGGGGCCAAGACTACGAGCAGTACTTC. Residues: CASSYSRGQDYEQYF.